Shown below are 32 T cell receptor beta chains from a single sample sequenced in a study. MiXCR, run by TCRdb on the RT-PCR reads, gives a single entry per CDR3 protein. The table shows around 700,000 distinct CDR3 sequences, with 12% to 15% occurring only once. The sequencing input was memory CD4+ T cells from blood. Receptors originate from a female donor in good health, serving as a healthy control.

This clonotype was seen ten or more times. V is TRBV4-3 and J is TRBJ1-2, with a tentative D call TRBD1 (5 bases). The CDR3 spans 17 residues. Looked up from germline, CDR1 is LGHNA and CDR2 is YSLEER. Trimming stripped 0 bases from V and 7 bases from J, with 21 bases between. The CDR3 loop reads CASSQDRPGQGGLGYTF. In DNA form, the CDR3 reads TGCGCCAGCAGCCAAGACCGCCCAGGACAAGGTGGGCTTGGCTACACCTTC.

This clonotype was observed at least ten times. The rearrangement uses TRBV18 and TRBJ1-1; 7 bases fit TRBD1. V lost 4 bases, J lost 8 bases, and 13 bases stayed unmatched. The CDR3 is made up of 15 amino acids. Germline CDR1 and CDR2: KGHSH and LQKENI. The CDR3 DNA reads TGTGCCAGCTCACGAGAAAGCCAAACAGGGGAAGAAGCTTTCTTT. Its translation: CASSRESQTGEEAFF.

This clonotype was seen more than once but under ten times. The V gene is TRBV12-3 or TRBV12-4, the J gene TRBJ2-1; TRBD2 is a possible D gene (6 bases). The V end was cut by 6 bases, the J end by 3 bases, with 18 bases between. CDR3 size: 16 residues. In nucleotides, the CDR3 is TGTGCCAGCAGGTTTGGCCCTAGCGTAGTCTACAATGAGCAGTTCTTC. This translates into CASRFGPSVVYNEQFF.

This clonotype was seen more than once but under ten times. V and J are TRBV20-1 and TRBJ2-7; 9 bases are a match to TRBD1. Germline values: CDR1 DFQATT, CDR2 SNEGSKA (reference sequence). The length of the CDR3 is 15 residues. The J segment lost 5 bases and the V segment lost 6 bases, leaving 14 bases of the junction unmatched. CDR3 region: CSARSPVTGGHEQYF. The CDR3 coding sequence is TGCAGTGCCAGAAGCCCCGTGACAGGGGGACACGAGCAGTACTTC.

This clonotype turned up a few times. The chain has TRBV12-3 or TRBV12-4 and TRBJ2-7; D unclear. The V gene lost 7 bases and the J gene lost 1 base, with 14 bases spanning the gap. The CDR3 spans 14 residues. The CDR3 loop reads CASTPEFTSYEQYF. The CDR3 DNA is TGTGCCAGCACCCCGGAGTTTACGTCCTACGAGCAGTACTTC.

The chain links TRBV4-2 to TRBJ2-1, with D unresolved. Germline V gene lookup returns CDR1 LGHNA and CDR2 YNFKEQ. This CDR3 region has 13 residues. Between the trimmed V and J ends, which lost 1 base and 6 bases, there was a span of 7 bases. CDR3 protein: CASSQVGLNEQFF. The CDR3 bases are TGTGCCAGCAGCCAAGTAGGGCTCAATGAGCAGTTCTTC.

The chain uses TRBV5-1 and TRBJ1-4; D is ambiguous. The CDR3 is 17 residues long. V lost 0 bases to trimming and J lost 0 bases, with 12 bases between them. The germline CDR1 and CDR2 sequences are SGHRS and YFSETQ. The CDR3 DNA reads TGCGCCAGCAGCTTGGCCGGATTACAAGCAACTAATGAAAAACTGTTTTTT. This gives the protein CASSLAGLQATNEKLFF.

This clonotype was seen more than once but under ten times. The CDR3 DNA reads TGTGCCAGCAGCTCCCCACAGGGCGGCAATCAGCCCCAGCATTTT. It is translated as CASSSPQGGNQPQHF. The V and J genes are TRBV7-2 and TRBJ1-5; a possible D gene is TRBD1 (6 bases). Trimming shortened V by 4 bases and J by 2 bases, and 12 bases separated the two germline ends. The CDR3 runs to 15 residues. Germline assignment: CDR1 SGHTA and CDR2 FQGNSA.

A few counts support this clonotype. The V gene is TRBV20-1, the J gene TRBJ1-1; 8 bases match TRBD1. The CDR3 runs to 14 residues. V shed 4 bases and J 7 bases; nucleotides not matched to a gene: 11. The germline V gene has CDR1 DFQATT and CDR2 SNEGSKA (reference sequence). The CDR3 coding sequence is TGCAGTGCTACCAAGTCTCAGGGGGCTTATGAAGCTTTCTTT. Translation gives CSATKSQGAYEAFF.

The rearrangement joins TRBV11-2 to TRBJ1-2; maybe TRBD1 (5 bases). The CDR3 has 15 amino acids. The V gene's germline CDR1 is SGHAT and CDR2 FQNNGV. Between the trimmed V and J ends, which lost 4 bases and 2 bases, there was a span of 14 bases. CDR3 region: CASSSPRGGNYGYTF. The CDR3 bases are TGTGCCAGCAGCTCTCCTCGGGGCGGAAACTATGGCTACACCTTC.

This clonotype turned up a few times. This chain joins TRBV29-1 and TRBJ2-3; no reliable D call. The CDR3 runs to 13 residues. The germline gives CDR1 SQVTM, CDR2 ANQGSEA. V shed 3 bases and J shed 0 bases, with 7 bases lying between them. CDR3 protein: CSVEPHSTDTQYF. The CDR3 region has the DNA TGCAGCGTTGAGCCCCATAGCACAGATACGCAGTATTTT.

This clonotype has more than one count but fewer than ten. The J gene is TRBJ2-1, the V gene TRBV29-1; D is possibly TRBD2 (6 bases). This CDR3 region has 15 residues. Germline V gene data show CDR1 as SQVTM and CDR2 as ANQGSEA. Trimming removed 0 bases from V and 12 bases from J, with 21 bases in between. CDR3 residues: CSVEDRGTNVGGQFF. Here the CDR3 DNA reads TGCAGCGTTGAAGACCGCGGGACCAACGTCGGAGGGCAGTTCTTC.

CDR3 DNA sequence: TGTGCCAGCAGCCCTGTGCGGGGGGGGCGGACCGGGGAGCTGTTTTTT. Translation: CASSPVRGGRTGELFF. V and J are TRBV12-3 or TRBV12-4 and TRBJ2-2; TRBD2 aligns across 9 bases. V was pared by 6 bases and J by 5 bases, with 10 bases of the junction left unmatched. The CDR3 covers 16 residues.

This clonotype appeared a few times. V gene TRBV30 combines with J gene TRBJ2-7; 9 positions match TRBD2. Trimming at V came to 0 bases and at J to 7 bases, leaving 7 bases not matched to a gene. The CDR3 covers 14 residues. Germline V CDR1 and CDR2: GTSNPN, SVGIG (reference sequence). CDR3 in amino acids: CAWSVGGRAKEQYF. CDR3 bases: TGTGCCTGGAGTGTCGGCGGGAGGGCGAAGGAGCAGTACTTC.

The rearrangement uses TRBV20-1 and TRBJ1-2, with a possible D match to TRBD1 (6 bases). Germline loops: CDR1 DFQATT, CDR2 SNEGSKA (reference sequence). Trimming left V 0 bases short and J 1 base short, with 15 bases between. The length of the CDR3 is 16 residues. CDR3 nucleotides: TGCAGTGCTAGAGATCCCCCCGGGGGCGTTAACTATGGCTACACCTTC. Its translation is CSARDPPGGVNYGYTF.

This clonotype was seen many times. In nucleotides, the CDR3 is TGTGCCATCGGGGAGGCGAGTACGCAGTATTTT. It specifies CAIGEASTQYF. This chain uses TRBV10-3 with TRBJ2-3; a weak D match, TRBD2 (6 bases). Germline assignment: CDR1 ENHRY and CDR2 SYGVKD. Deletions cut 8 bases from V and 8 bases from J, with 11 bases between. This CDR3 has 11 residues.

This clonotype showed up just a few times. J is TRBJ2-1 and V is TRBV9; TRBD2 matches 7 bases. Germline V gene lookup returns CDR1 SGDLS and CDR2 YYNGEE. The CDR3 is made up of 17 amino acids. The V segment lost 4 bases and the J segment 5 bases; nucleotides outside the gene matches: 15. The CDR3 DNA reads TGTGCCAGCAGCTCTCCCTGGGGGAGGGGAGAGGACAATGAGCAGTTCTTC. Translation: CASSSPWGRGEDNEQFF.

This clonotype occurred a few times. The chain is built from TRBV7-6 and TRBJ1-3, with unresolved D. The CDR3 loop spans 16 amino acids. V lost 2 bases to trimming and J lost 0 bases, with 11 bases between them. Looked up from germline, CDR1 is SGHVS and CDR2 is FNYEAQ. The CDR3 sequence is CASSLLGVRSGNTIYF. As DNA, the CDR3 is TGTGCCAGCAGCTTATTAGGAGTTCGCTCTGGAAACACCATATATTTT.

This clonotype was seen a few times. J is TRBJ2-7 and V is TRBV3-1, with D perhaps matching TRBD2 (5 bases). The germline gives CDR1 LGHDT, CDR2 YNNKEL (reference sequence). Trimming shortened V by 4 bases and J by 5 bases, and 15 bases separated the two germline ends. This CDR3 comprises 14 residues. For the CDR3, the DNA is TGTGCCAGCAGCCCTCGGGAAGGTGCCAACGAGCAGTACTTC. This gives the protein CASSPREGANEQYF.

In its sample, this clonotype was seen a few times. The chain has TRBV3-1 and TRBJ1-1; D gene ambiguous. V was trimmed by 0 bases and J by 14 bases, leaving 10 bases between them. Per germline, CDR1 LGHDT and CDR2 YNNKEL (reference sequence). The CDR3 has 11 amino acids. The CDR3 sequence is CASSQDAASFF. CDR3 DNA sequence: TGTGCCAGCAGCCAAGACGCGGCCTCCTTCTTT.

This clonotype was found a few times. The chain uses TRBV20-1 and TRBJ2-4; 9 nucleotides agree with TRBD2. Germline CDR1 DFQATT, CDR2 SNEGSKA (reference sequence). This CDR3 spans 14 amino acids. Germline trimming cut 4 bases from V and 8 bases from J; bases unmatched to any gene: 9. The DNA of the CDR3 is TGCAGTGCTATTAGCGGGAGTACACGTGACATTCAGTACTTC. Its translation: CSAISGSTRDIQYF.

In its sample, this clonotype was seen a few times. The genes are TRBV3-1 and TRBJ2-1; 8 positions agree with TRBD2. Losses at the gene ends were 5 bases for V and 12 bases for J; bases not matched to a gene: 6. The CDR3 covers 12 residues. Germline CDR1 LGHDT, CDR2 YNNKEL (reference sequence). The CDR3 coding sequence is TGTGCCAGCAGCAGAGCGGGAGCCTGGCAGTTCTTC. This gives the protein CASSRAGAWQFF.

This clonotype was picked up a small number of times. This chain uses TRBV9 with TRBJ2-1; TRBD2 is a possible D gene (6 bases). Germline values: CDR1 SGDLS, CDR2 YYNGEE. The V end lost 3 bases, the J end lost 7 bases, and 17 bases lay between the germline ends. The CDR3 covers 15 residues. CDR3 in DNA: TGTGCCAGCAGCGCCGCGGGACTGGGCGGGAATGAGCAGTTCTTC. Its protein product is CASSAAGLGGNEQFF.

The chain combines TRBV5-6 with TRBJ2-3; D tentatively reads TRBD1 or TRBD2 (6 bases each). Trimming stripped 0 bases from V and 3 bases from J, with 14 bases between. Germline values: CDR1 SGHDT, CDR2 YYEEEE. The CDR3 spans 16 residues. CDR3 nucleotides: TGTGCCAGCAGCTTGGTCGGGGGCGGTCGGACAGATACGCAGTATTTT. Its protein is CASSLVGGGRTDTQYF.

At least ten counts were recorded for this clonotype. The chain is built from TRBV20-1 and TRBJ2-3; the D is unclear. Trimming removed 0 bases from V and 4 bases from J, with 8 bases in between. CDR1 is DFQATT and CDR2 is SNEGSKA in the germline V gene (reference sequence). CDR3 length equals 13 residues. The CDR3 loop reads CSARDLISDTQYF. In DNA, the CDR3 is TGCAGTGCTAGAGATTTGATTTCAGATACGCAGTATTTT.

This clonotype has more than one count but fewer than ten. V gene TRBV20-1 combines with J gene TRBJ2-7, with 10 bases aligning to TRBD2. Germline loops: CDR1 DFQATT, CDR2 SNEGSKA (reference sequence). With V trimmed by 0 bases and J by 6 bases, 8 bases remained unmatched. The CDR3 totals 15 residues. CDR3 protein: CSARDPSGSASEQYF. CDR3 nucleotide sequence: TGCAGTGCTAGAGATCCTAGCGGGAGTGCGAGCGAGCAGTACTTC.

This clonotype has ten or more counts. The rearrangement links TRBV20-1 to TRBJ2-7; the match to TRBD1 covers 11 bases. The V gene end was trimmed by 6 bases and the J gene end by 6 bases; junction bases not matched to a gene: 10. The CDR3 is 14 amino acids. Germline V gene lookup returns CDR1 DFQATT and CDR2 SNEGSKA (reference sequence). The CDR3 is CSAHWTGTGGEQYF. CDR3 nucleotides: TGCAGTGCCCATTGGACCGGGACAGGGGGCGAGCAGTACTTC.

The chain has TRBV7-2 and TRBJ2-1; D remains unclear. V shed 5 bases and J shed 10 bases, with 9 bases lying between them. Germline loops: CDR1 SGHTA, CDR2 FQGNSA. This CDR3 comprises 11 residues. The CDR3: CASSQAVEQFF. As DNA, the CDR3 is TGTGCCAGCAGCCAGGCGGTAGAGCAGTTCTTC.

A few counts support this clonotype. This chain connects TRBV30 to TRBJ2-7; D is tentatively TRBD1 or TRBD2 (5 bases each). This CDR3 spans 13 amino acids. The V and J ends lost 0 bases and 9 bases respectively, with 15 bases between them. Germline V gene lookup returns CDR1 GTSNPN and CDR2 SVGIG (reference sequence). The CDR3 nucleotides read TGTGCCTGGAGTGTAGGGGACCTAAAATGGCAGTACTTC. Its protein product is CAWSVGDLKWQYF.

The rearrangement links TRBV18 to TRBJ1-1, with 7 bases matching TRBD1. Looked up from germline, CDR1 is KGHSH and CDR2 is LQKENI. The CDR3 length is 16 residues. Trimming took 3 bases from V and 0 from J; bases not matched to a gene: 7. The CDR3, as DNA: TGTGCCAGCTCACCGGACAGGCGAAATTTGAACACTGAAGCTTTCTTT. It specifies CASSPDRRNLNTEAFF. The full variable domain, its missing parts supplied by reference TRBV18 and TRBJ1-1, is NAGVMQNPRHLVRRRGQEARLRCSPMKGHSHVYWYRQLPEEGLKFMVYLQKENIIDESGMPKERFSAEFPKEGPSILRIQQVVRGDSAAYFCASSPDRRNLNTEAFFGQGTRLTVV.

This clonotype was seen repeatedly, ten times or more. The chain combines TRBV6-5 with TRBJ2-5, with 10 bases identical to TRBD1. Germline CDR1 MNHEY, CDR2 SVGAGI. CDR3 length: 14 residues. With 5 bases clipped from V and 5 bases from J, the junction kept 5 bases outside the gene matches. The CDR3, as DNA: TGTGCCAGCAGTAACGACAGGGGGCGGGAGACCCAGTACTTC. Its translation is CASSNDRGRETQYF.

This clonotype occurred a few times. This sequence joins TRBV7-3 and TRBJ2-1; possibly TRBD1 or TRBD2 for D (6 bases each). Looked up from germline, CDR1 is SGHTA and CDR2 is FQGTGA. The CDR3 contains 15 residues. Trimming shortened V by 3 bases and J by 3 bases, and 12 bases separated the two germline ends. Here the CDR3 reads CASSFQGRLYNEQFF. CDR3 DNA sequence: TGTGCCAGCAGCTTCCAGGGGAGGCTCTACAATGAGCAGTTCTTC. The full variable domain, rest sourced from reference TRBV7-3 and TRBJ2-1, is GAGVSQTPSNKVTEKGKYVELRCDPISGHTALYWYRQSLGQGPEFLIYFQGTGAADDSGLPNDRFFAVRPEGSVSTLKIQRTERGDSAVYLCASSFQGRLYNEQFFGPGTRLTVL.